A single sample gave rise to the 14 T cell receptor beta chains below, sequenced in a study of T-cell memory formation after mild COVID-19. TCRdb independently ran MiXCR on the 5' RACE reads; one entry per CDR3 protein. The sample records fewer than 600,000 distinct CDR3 sequences, 20% to 25% being singletons. Source material: PBMCs or a T cell subset sorted from them (not recorded which). These receptors all stem from an adult woman who had mild COVID-19 (a few samples of this study predate the infection). Cell type and time point are not known.

V usage is TRBV7-9 and J usage is TRBJ2-1, with D possibly matching TRBD2 (6 bases). The CDR3 runs to 16 residues. Germline V lookup: CDR1 SEHNR, CDR2 FQNEAQ (reference sequence). The ends were cut back, 4 bases at V and 3 bases at J, with 16 bases in the middle. The CDR3 nucleotides read TGTGCCAGCAGCTCCGGCTGGTCGGGGGACTACAATGAGCAGTTCTTC. Amino acids: CASSSGWSGDYNEQFF.

There are a few counts of this clonotype. V usage is TRBV25-1 and J usage is TRBJ2-1; 10 positions agree with TRBD2. Germline lookup yields CDR1 MGHDK and CDR2 SYGVNS. This CDR3 is 15 amino acids long. With V trimmed by 2 bases and J by 3 bases, 1 base remained unmatched. CDR3 DNA sequence: TGTGCCAGCAGTGAACCTAGCGGGGGCTACAATGAGCAGTTCTTC. It translates to CASSEPSGGYNEQFF.

This clonotype occurred a few times. The genes are TRBV7-3 and TRBJ2-3; unclear D gene. There are 10 residues in the CDR3. Germline V gene lookup returns CDR1 SGHTA and CDR2 FQGTGA. V was clipped by 6 bases and J by 7 bases, with 5 bases between them. The CDR3 coding sequence is TGTGCCAGCAGTACGAATACGCAGTATTTT. It yields the protein CASSTNTQYF.

The rearrangement uses TRBV19 and TRBJ1-1, with TRBD1 as a possible D gene (5 bases). The germline gives CDR1 LNHDA, CDR2 SQIVND (reference sequence). CDR3 size: 15 residues. Trimming cost V 3 bases and J 0 bases, with 11 bases left between them. CDR3 amino acids: CASSIAHRLNTEAFF. The CDR3 region has the DNA TGTGCCAGTAGTATTGCCCACAGGTTGAACACTGAAGCTTTCTTT.

This clonotype has only one observation. The V gene is TRBV11-2, the J gene TRBJ1-6; TRBD1 matches at 9 bases. This CDR3 region has 17 residues. V lost 3 bases to trimming and J lost 5 bases; unmatched junction nucleotides: 8. CDR1 and CDR2 from the germline V gene are SGHAT and FQNNGV. DNA of the CDR3: TGTGCCAGCAGCTTTGATCCGGGACAGGGTGATAATTCACCCCTCCACTTT. Its translation is CASSFDPGQGDNSPLHF.

This clonotype was seen once. The chain couples TRBV6-1 to TRBJ2-1; D is uncertain. The CDR3 length is 13 residues. Germline V gene data show CDR1 as MNHNS and CDR2 as SASEGT. Deletions cut 7 bases from V and 3 bases from J, with 10 bases between. The CDR3 spells CASNRASYNEQFF. The CDR3 DNA is TGTGCCAGCAATCGGGCTAGCTACAATGAGCAGTTCTTC.

This clonotype has just a few counts. This sequence joins TRBV5-1 and TRBJ2-2, with D tentatively TRBD2 (5 bases). The germline V gene has CDR1 SGHRS and CDR2 YFSETQ. This CDR3 is 16 amino acids long. V lost 5 bases and J 0 bases, leaving 14 bases between the germline ends. CDR3 in amino acids: CASRLGVLANTGELFF. Here the CDR3 DNA reads TGCGCCAGCAGACTCGGGGTCTTGGCGAACACCGGGGAGCTGTTTTTT.

This clonotype occurred once. The chain combines TRBV10-3 with TRBJ1-1, with no clear D. CDR1 and CDR2 from the germline V gene are ENHRY and SYGVKD. The V end was cut by 2 bases, the J end by 3 bases, with 7 bases between. The CDR3 has 13 amino acids. The CDR3 loop is CAISEGSDTEAFF. CDR3 in DNA: TGTGCCATCAGTGAGGGGTCGGACACTGAAGCTTTCTTT.

This clonotype has more than one count but fewer than ten. The chain joins TRBV4-2 to TRBJ2-1; 8 bases are a match to TRBD2. The CDR3 has 16 amino acids. V lost 0 bases and J lost 3; bases outside the gene matches: 4. Germline CDR1 reads LGHNA; CDR2 reads YNFKEQ. As DNA, the CDR3 is TGTGCCAGCAGCCAAGAACCCAGCGGGGGCTACAATGAGCAGTTCTTC. Its protein is CASSQEPSGGYNEQFF.

This clonotype was observed at least ten times. This chain connects TRBV5-1 to TRBJ2-7; 8 bases map to TRBD1. Germline V gene data show CDR1 as SGHRS and CDR2 as YFSETQ. Germline trimming cut 3 bases from V and 0 bases from J; bases unmatched to any gene: 5. The length of the CDR3 is 15 residues. CDR3 residues: CASSWGDRSSYEQYF. The CDR3 DNA is TGCGCCAGCAGCTGGGGGGACAGGAGCTCCTACGAGCAGTACTTC.

The rearrangement uses TRBV9 and TRBJ2-5; 8 bases agree with TRBD2. The CDR3 consists of 14 residues. Germline values: CDR1 SGDLS, CDR2 YYNGEE. Germline trimming cut 0 bases from V and 4 bases from J; bases unmatched to any gene: 2. CDR3 sequence (DNA): TGTGCCAGCAGCGTAGGGCTAGCGGGAGAGACCCAGTACTTC. Encoded protein: CASSVGLAGETQYF.

This clonotype was detected only a few times. CDR3 nucleotide sequence: TGTGCCAGCAGCCAAGATCGTTGGCGGGGGAATGAGCAGTTCTTC. Translating it yields CASSQDRWRGNEQFF. The chain employs TRBV3-1 and TRBJ2-1; 7 nucleotides align to TRBD2. The CDR3 runs 15 residues. Per the germline V gene, CDR1 is LGHDT and CDR2 is YNNKEL (reference sequence). The trim removed 0 bases at V and 7 bases at J, leaving 6 bases unmatched.

The count of this clonotype is one. This chain connects TRBV6-5 to TRBJ1-1; maybe TRBD1 (5 bases). Trimming took 4 bases from V and 11 from J, leaving 11 bases between them. The CDR3 loop spans 11 amino acids. Germline V lookup: CDR1 MNHEY, CDR2 SVGAGI. CDR3 in DNA: TGTGCCAGCAGTTCGGGCAGGGCGGCTTTCTTT. Translating it yields CASSSGRAAFF.

This clonotype was seen a handful of times. The chain has TRBV10-2 and TRBJ2-2; D might be TRBD1 or TRBD2, each matching 5 bases. Trimming pared 3 bases from V and 5 bases from J, leaving 10 bases between. This CDR3 has 14 amino acids. Per the germline V gene, CDR1 is WSHSY and CDR2 is SAAADI. CDR3 loop: CASSERDGTGELFF. DNA for the CDR3: TGCGCCAGCAGTGAAAGGGACGGGACCGGGGAGCTGTTTTTT.